These T cell receptor beta chains were read from a single sample in a study of OX40 agonist ivuxolimab in advanced cancers. Data came from immunoSEQ multiplex PCR; TCRdb stores just in-frame clones and leaves some out. Found here are 50,000 to 75,000 clones, around nine tenths of them singletons; the top ten hold less than 0.45%. The starting material was CD4+ or CD8+ T cells sorted from blood, obtained in a trial of the OX40 agonist ivuxolimab. The receptors were gathered from an adult with an advanced solid tumor such as melanoma, head and neck, liver or kidney cancer. Both conserved end residues are part of each CDR3. Each record gives: J gene, V gene, CDR3 protein.

j_call: TRBJ2-7
v_call: TRBV6-1
cdr3_aa: CASTTGLPYEQYF

j_call: TRBJ1-2
v_call: TRBV10-3
cdr3_aa: CAIGTGVGYGYTF

j_call: TRBJ1-2
v_call: TRBV14
cdr3_aa: CASSRQGYLCTF

j_call: TRBJ2-2
v_call: TRBV5-1
cdr3_aa: CASSSLANTGELFF

j_call: TRBJ1-1
v_call: TRBV5-8
cdr3_aa: CASSLGTGGLRGTEAFF

j_call: TRBJ2-2
v_call: TRBV11-3
cdr3_aa: CASSPGQGHTGELFF

j_call: TRBJ1-6
v_call: TRBV5-5
cdr3_aa: CASSLLGDNSPLHF

j_call: TRBJ2-1
v_call: TRBV4-1
cdr3_aa: CASSQDGGLAGGDEQFF

j_call: TRBJ2-1
v_call: TRBV19
cdr3_aa: CASSIDPGLAGVYEQFF

j_call: TRBJ2-5
v_call: TRBV7-2
cdr3_aa: CASSSFLVTGVETQYF

j_call: TRBJ1-2
v_call: TRBV5-8
cdr3_aa: CASSLPVPYNYGYTF

j_call: TRBJ1-2
v_call: TRBV7-2
cdr3_aa: CASSALGQGATFGYTF

j_call: TRBJ1-1
v_call: TRBV7-9
cdr3_aa: CASSSPGIAGGSETEAFF

j_call: TRBJ2-3
v_call: TRBV6-5
cdr3_aa: CASSYSGGSTDTQYF

j_call: TRBJ2-3
v_call: TRBV27
cdr3_aa: CASSRRERDTQYF

j_call: TRBJ2-7
v_call: TRBV5-1
cdr3_aa: CASRERDATYEQYF

j_call: TRBJ1-3
v_call: TRBV19
cdr3_aa: CASTIGGQGRGNTIYF

j_call: TRBJ2-7
v_call: TRBV18
cdr3_aa: CASSPETGGEQYF

j_call: TRBJ1-3
v_call: TRBV6-1
cdr3_aa: CASGQGALGNTIYF

j_call: TRBJ2-2
v_call: TRBV7-9
cdr3_aa: CASSLLTARTGELFF

j_call: TRBJ2-3
v_call: TRBV9
cdr3_aa: CASSVFPSSDTQYF

j_call: TRBJ1-1
v_call: TRBV18
cdr3_aa: CASSQGDTEAFF

j_call: TRBJ1-5
v_call: TRBV6-5
cdr3_aa: CASSGTVGQPQHF

j_call: TRBJ1-3
v_call: TRBV27
cdr3_aa: CASSSSGGNTIYF

j_call: TRBJ2-3
v_call: TRBV6-1
cdr3_aa: CASSERKRGTDTQYF

j_call: TRBJ2-7
v_call: TRBV7-6
cdr3_aa: CASSLESRTAAFGQYF

j_call: TRBJ2-5
v_call: TRBV7-2
cdr3_aa: CASSKRLTETQYF

j_call: TRBJ1-1
v_call: TRBV19
cdr3_aa: CASSIGPLGTEAFF

j_call: TRBJ1-4
v_call: TRBV5-4
cdr3_aa: CASSLAGGQRVNEKLFF

j_call: TRBJ1-1
v_call: TRBV5-1
cdr3_aa: CASSFSGTGVTEAFF

j_call: TRBJ2-1
v_call: TRBV29-1
cdr3_aa: CSGGTGTGNEQFF

j_call: TRBJ2-2
v_call: TRBV7-3
cdr3_aa: CASSAHRDTGELFF

j_call: TRBJ1-1
v_call: TRBV7-9
cdr3_aa: CASSFVTTEAFF

j_call: TRBJ2-1
v_call: TRBV6-5
cdr3_aa: CASSHRVNEQFF

j_call: TRBJ1-2
v_call: TRBV7-9
cdr3_aa: CASSADKTNYGYTF

j_call: TRBJ1-1
v_call: TRBV6-4
cdr3_aa: CASSPSLDTEAFF

j_call: TRBJ1-2
v_call: TRBV28
cdr3_aa: CASSLGRFYGYTF

j_call: -
v_call: TRBV10-3
cdr3_aa: CAISETSSRTGGYEQYF

j_call: TRBJ1-1
v_call: TRBV14
cdr3_aa: CASSRTGGKNTEAFF